The 25 T cell receptor beta chains presented below share a single source sample, sequenced in a study of shared clonotypes between healthy human individuals. Profiling relied on immunoSEQ multiplex PCR, and the TCRdb table lists in-frame clones only, not all of them. This sample carries about 480,000 clones, roughly 85% of them seen once, and the ten largest clones take approximately 13%. The material sequenced was PBMCs. The receptors come from a woman aged 40 to 50 in good health. Some clones in this sample may be carry-over from other donors' samples.

The chain uses TRBV11-2 and TRBJ2-1; 9 positions agree with TRBD2. Germline CDR1 and CDR2: SGHAT and FQNNGV. With V trimmed by 5 bases and J by 6 bases, 8 bases remained unmatched. The CDR3 runs 15 residues. The CDR3 loop is CASSPEREAFNEQFF. The CDR3 DNA follows: TGTGCCAGCAGCCCGGAGCGGGAGGCTTTCAATGAGCAGTTCTTC.

CDR3 nucleotide sequence: TGTGCCAGCAGCACCGCCGGGACAGGGTACGAGCAGTACTTC. Translating gives CASSTAGTGYEQYF. V is TRBV7-2 and J is TRBJ2-7, with 9 bases matching TRBD1. V lost 5 bases, J lost 4 bases, and 6 bases stayed unmatched. The CDR3 runs to 14 residues. Germline loops: CDR1 SGHTA, CDR2 FQGNSA.

This clone was picked up a small number of times. The rearrangement joins TRBV11-3 to TRBJ2-5; 7 nucleotides agree with TRBD1. Per germline, CDR1 SGHNT and CDR2 YENEEA. This CDR3 is built from 15 residues. V lost 1 base, J lost 2 bases, and 4 bases stayed unmatched. CDR3 DNA: TGTGCCAGCAGCTTAGGGACAGGCATGCAAGAGACCCAGTACTTC. The encoded protein is CASSLGTGMQETQYF.

The chain links TRBV7-8 to TRBJ2-1, with D unresolved. Trimming removed 3 bases at V and 4 bases at J, with 7 bases between. This CDR3 has 13 residues. Germline lookup yields CDR1 SGHVS and CDR2 FQNEAQ. Here the CDR3 DNA reads TGTGCCAGCAGCTTGTCCGATTACAATGAGCAGTTCTTC. This sequence encodes CASSLSDYNEQFF.

The sample holds a few counts of this clone. The chain couples TRBV27 to TRBJ1-4, with 9 positions matching TRBD1. The CDR3 loop spans 15 amino acids. The junction had 8 bases not matched to a gene; V was cut back by 6 bases and J by 6 bases. CDR1 is MNHEY, CDR2 SMNVEV, per germline (reference sequence). This CDR3 reads CASSTDRGGDEKLFF. CDR3 sequence (DNA): TGTGCCAGCAGCACAGACAGGGGGGGAGATGAAAAACTGTTTTTT. The whole variable domain, filled in from reference TRBV27 and TRBJ1-4, reads EAQVTQNPRYLITVTGKKLTVTCSQNMNHEYMSWYRQDPGLGLRQIYYSMNVEVTDKGDVPEGYKVSRKEKRNFPLILESPSPNQTSLYFCASSTDRGGDEKLFFGSGTQLSVL.

The chain recombines TRBV7-2 with TRBJ2-3, with 10 bases matching TRBD2. With 0 bases clipped from V and 3 bases from J, the junction kept 3 bases outside the gene matches. Germline V gene data show CDR1 as SGHTA and CDR2 as FQGNSA. CDR3 length: 16 residues. This CDR3 is CASSLAAGGGTDTQYF. In DNA form, the CDR3 reads TGTGCCAGCAGCTTAGCAGCGGGAGGGGGGACAGATACGCAGTATTTT.

The V and J genes are TRBV5-4 and TRBJ1-2, with D perhaps matching TRBD1 (5 bases). Per germline, CDR1 SGHNT and CDR2 YYREEE (reference sequence). The V end lost 4 bases, the J end lost 4 bases, and 20 bases lay between the germline ends. The CDR3 has 16 residues. CDR3 in amino acids: CASSSLGLGARYGYTF. The DNA for the CDR3 is TGTGCCAGCAGCAGCTTGGGGCTCGGGGCACGCTATGGCTACACCTTC.

The chain has TRBV7-2 and TRBJ2-3, with D perhaps TRBD2 (6 bases). Trimming cost V 5 bases and J 3 bases, with 9 bases left between them. Germline loops: CDR1 SGHTA, CDR2 FQGNSA. CDR3 length: 13 amino acids. The CDR3 region has the DNA TGTGCCAGCAGCCCGACTAGTACAGATACGCAGTATTTT. Encoded protein: CASSPTSTDTQYF.

The chain joins TRBV18 to TRBJ2-7, with D maybe TRBD1 (5 bases). Per germline, CDR1 KGHSH and CDR2 LQKENI. The CDR3 runs 14 residues. The V and J ends lost 2 bases and 3 bases respectively, with 11 bases between them. The CDR3 DNA is TGTGCCAGCTCACCAAGACAGAGAAACTACGAGCAGTACTTC. This translates into CASSPRQRNYEQYF.

J is TRBJ2-3 and V is TRBV5-1, with a weak D call TRBD1 (6 bases). Germline CDR1 reads SGHRS; CDR2 reads YFSETQ. Trimming shortened V by 0 bases and J by 0 bases, and 14 bases separated the two germline ends. The CDR3 length is 17 residues. CDR3 bases: TGCGCCAGCAGCTTGGGGCCGCTCAGGGGAAGCACAGATACGCAGTATTTT. Its protein is CASSLGPLRGSTDTQYF.

The chain links TRBV19 to TRBJ1-1; tentative D call: TRBD1 (5 bases). Germline V gene lookup returns CDR1 LNHDA and CDR2 SQIVND (reference sequence). Trimming pared 3 bases from V and 4 bases from J, leaving 12 bases between. This CDR3 spans 14 amino acids. The CDR3 loop reads CASSIRGGVTEAFF. The CDR3 nucleotides read TGTGCCAGTAGTATTCGGGGGGGAGTCACTGAAGCTTTCTTT.

This clone was seen only once. The genes are TRBV6-6 and TRBJ2-7; D unclear. The CDR3 consists of 11 residues. Looked up from germline, CDR1 is MNHNY and CDR2 is SVGAGI (reference sequence). Trimming cost V 5 bases and J 1 base, with 3 bases left between them. The DNA of the CDR3 is TGTGCCAGCAGTATGTCCTACGAGCAGTACTTC. Its protein product is CASSMSYEQYF.

This sequence joins TRBV2 and TRBJ1-5; D unresolved. CDR1 and CDR2 from the germline V gene are SNHLY and FYNNEI. The CDR3 extends over 14 amino acids. Trimming removed 7 bases at V and 0 bases at J, with 10 bases between. CDR3 in DNA: TGTGCCAGCACACAGCTAATTAGCAATCAGCCCCAGCATTTT. This encodes CASTQLISNQPQHF.

The V and J genes are TRBV18 and TRBJ2-6, with a possible D match to TRBD2 (6 bases). The V end lost 5 bases, the J end lost 0 bases, and 14 bases lay between the germline ends. CDR3 size: 17 residues. Germline values: CDR1 KGHSH, CDR2 LQKENI. The chain's CDR3 is CASSIAETSSGANVLTF. As DNA, the CDR3 is TGTGCCAGCTCAATAGCGGAAACCAGCTCTGGGGCCAACGTCCTGACTTTC.

The DNA for the CDR3 is TGTGCCAGCTCAAAAGAGGTTGAGCTTAACTATGGCTACACCTTC. Translated: CASSKEVELNYGYTF. This chain connects TRBV18 to TRBJ1-2; D uncertain. Germline loops: CDR1 KGHSH, CDR2 LQKENI. Trimming left V 5 bases short and J 1 base short, with 14 bases between. The CDR3 has 15 residues. The variable domain in full, completed from reference TRBV18 and TRBJ1-2, reads NAGVMQNPRHLVRRRGQEARLRCSPMKGHSHVYWYRQLPEEGLKFMVYLQKENIIDESGMPKERFSAEFPKEGPSILRIQQVVRGDSAAYFCASSKEVELNYGYTFGSGTRLTVV.

The V gene is TRBV18, the J gene TRBJ1-4; TRBD1 matches 7 bases. The V segment lost 5 bases and the J segment 7 bases; nucleotides outside the gene matches: 7. Germline-derived CDR1 and CDR2 are KGHSH and LQKENI. The CDR3 is 14 amino acids. The chain's CDR3 is CASSVGTVIEKLFF. CDR3 sequence (DNA): TGTGCCAGCTCAGTCGGGACAGTAATTGAAAAACTGTTTTTT.

This chain's CDR3 is CASSLPTQGFGYTF. The CDR3 DNA reads TGTGCCAGCAGTTTACCCACACAGGGATTTGGCTACACCTTC. The V and J genes are TRBV28 and TRBJ1-2; D perhaps matches TRBD1 (6 bases). Germline V gene sequence: CDR1 MDHEN, CDR2 SYDVKM. V lost 2 bases, J lost 7 bases, and 14 bases lay in between. This CDR3 is built from 14 residues.

V is TRBV5-4 and J is TRBJ2-1; 7 nucleotides match TRBD2. Germline V gene lookup returns CDR1 SGHNT and CDR2 YYREEE (reference sequence). After removal of 10 bases from V and 0 bases from J, the junction contained 4 bases not matched to a gene. The CDR3 runs 13 residues. The CDR3 DNA is TGTGCCGGCGGACTAGACTCCTACAATGAGCAGTTCTTC. Amino acids: CAGGLDSYNEQFF.

This clone was found a few times. CDR3 DNA: TGTGCCAGCAGCTTGGCAGGATTGAATAATGGCTACACCTTC. This encodes CASSLAGLNNGYTF. This chain joins TRBV7-9 and TRBJ1-2, with unresolved D. The ends were cut back, 3 bases at V and 6 bases at J, with 14 bases in the middle. This CDR3 region has 14 residues. Germline CDR1 reads SEHNR; CDR2 reads FQNEAQ (reference sequence). The whole variable domain, filled in from reference TRBV7-9 and TRBJ1-2, reads DTGVSQNPRHKITKRGQNVTFRCDPISEHNRLYWYRQTLGQGPEFLTYFQNEAQLEKSRLLSDRFSAERPKGSFSTLEIQRTEQGDSAMYLCASSLAGLNNGYTFGSGTRLTVV.

DNA for the CDR3: TGTGCCAGCAACGAAGGGGGCCCCTACAATGAGCAGTTCTTC. It translates to CASNEGGPYNEQFF. V is TRBV6-1 and J is TRBJ2-1; 7 positions match TRBD1. This CDR3 region has 14 residues. J lost 2 bases, V lost 7 bases, and 5 bases had no gene match. CDR1 and CDR2 (germline): MNHNS, SASEGT.

The chain joins TRBV7-9 to TRBJ2-1; TRBD2 matches 10 bases. Germline CDR1 and CDR2: SEHNR and FQNEAQ (reference sequence). V trimming: 5 bases; J trimming: 4 bases; junction bases outside the gene matches: 5. This CDR3 has 15 residues. The CDR3 coding sequence is TGTGCCAGCAGCCGAGGACTAGCGGATTACAATGAGCAGTTCTTC. Translating it yields CASSRGLADYNEQFF.

The sample holds one count of this clone. This sequence joins TRBV19 and TRBJ1-5; 8 bases align to TRBD1. Germline V lookup: CDR1 LNHDA, CDR2 SQIVND (reference sequence). CDR3 length equals 15 residues. The ends lost 6 bases at V and 1 base at J; junction bases unmatched: 5. CDR3 loop: CASRPGQESNQPQHF. The CDR3, as DNA: TGTGCCAGTAGACCGGGACAGGAGAGCAATCAGCCCCAGCATTTT.

The rearrangement joins TRBV11-3 to TRBJ2-1; 10 bases are shared with TRBD2. The germline V gene has CDR1 SGHNT and CDR2 YENEEA. There are 16 residues in the CDR3. V shed 5 bases, J shed 8 bases, and the junction held 12 bases outside the gene matches. CDR3 sequence (DNA): TGTGCCAGCAGCCCCGGCCTAGCGGGGGAAGGAGATGAGCAGTTCTTC. This translates into CASSPGLAGEGDEQFF.

The rearrangement joins TRBV27 to TRBJ1-1; 7 bases align to TRBD1. CDR3 length equals 13 residues. V shed 4 bases, J shed 6 bases, and the junction held 5 bases outside the gene matches. Germline lookup yields CDR1 MNHEY and CDR2 SMNVEV (reference sequence). This chain's CDR3 is CASSWSGGSEAFF. The CDR3 DNA is TGTGCCAGCAGTTGGTCAGGGGGATCTGAAGCTTTCTTT.

The genes are TRBV5-4 and TRBJ2-2; weak D call: TRBD1 (5 bases). Per germline, CDR1 SGHNT and CDR2 YYREEE (reference sequence). This CDR3 comprises 15 residues. V was pared by 1 base and J by 0 bases, with 7 bases between. In DNA form, the CDR3 reads TGTGCCAGCAGCTTGAGGACAACGAACACCGGGGAGCTGTTTTTT. Its protein product is CASSLRTTNTGELFF. Full variable domain (remainder filled in from reference TRBV5-4 and TRBJ2-2): ETGVTQSPTHLIKTRGQQVTLRCSSQSGHNTVSWYQQALGQGPQFIFQYYREEENGRGNFPPRFSGLQFPNYSSELNVNALELDDSALYLCASSLRTTNTGELFFGEGSRLTVL.